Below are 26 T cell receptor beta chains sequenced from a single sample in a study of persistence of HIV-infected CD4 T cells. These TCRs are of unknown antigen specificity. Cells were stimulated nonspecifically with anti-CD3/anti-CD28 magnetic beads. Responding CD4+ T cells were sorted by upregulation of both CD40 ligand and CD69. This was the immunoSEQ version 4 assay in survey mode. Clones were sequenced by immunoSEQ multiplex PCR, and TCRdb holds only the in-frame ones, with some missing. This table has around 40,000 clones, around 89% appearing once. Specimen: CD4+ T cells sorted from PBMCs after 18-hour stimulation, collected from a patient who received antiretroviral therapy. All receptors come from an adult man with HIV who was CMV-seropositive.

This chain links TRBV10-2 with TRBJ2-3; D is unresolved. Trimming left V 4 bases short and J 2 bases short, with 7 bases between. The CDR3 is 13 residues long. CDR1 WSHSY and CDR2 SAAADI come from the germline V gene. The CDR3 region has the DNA TGCGCCAGCAGTGGACAACTCACAGATACGCAGTATTTT. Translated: CASSGQLTDTQYF.

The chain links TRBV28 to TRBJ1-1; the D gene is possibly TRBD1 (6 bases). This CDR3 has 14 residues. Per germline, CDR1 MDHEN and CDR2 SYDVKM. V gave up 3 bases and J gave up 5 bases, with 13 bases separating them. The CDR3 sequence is CASSFWDTSTEAFF. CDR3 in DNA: TGTGCCAGCAGTTTTTGGGACACCTCAACTGAAGCTTTCTTT.

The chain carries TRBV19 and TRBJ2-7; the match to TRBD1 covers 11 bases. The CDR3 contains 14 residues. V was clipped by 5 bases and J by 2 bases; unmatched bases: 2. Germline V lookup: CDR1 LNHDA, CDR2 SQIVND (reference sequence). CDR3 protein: CASSRDRGAYEQYF. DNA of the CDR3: TGTGCCAGTAGTCGGGACAGGGGGGCCTACGAGCAGTACTTC.

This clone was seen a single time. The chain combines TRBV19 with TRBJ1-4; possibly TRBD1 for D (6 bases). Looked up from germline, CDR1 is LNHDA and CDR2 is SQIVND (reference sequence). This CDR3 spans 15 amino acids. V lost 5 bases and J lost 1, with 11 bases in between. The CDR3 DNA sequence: TGTGCCAGTAGTCTCCAGGGGTTAACTAATGAAAAACTGTTTTTT. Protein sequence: CASSLQGLTNEKLFF.

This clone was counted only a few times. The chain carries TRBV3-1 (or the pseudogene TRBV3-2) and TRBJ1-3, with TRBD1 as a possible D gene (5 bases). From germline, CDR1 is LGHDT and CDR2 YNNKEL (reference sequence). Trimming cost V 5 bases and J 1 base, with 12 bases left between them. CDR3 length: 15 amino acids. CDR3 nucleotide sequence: TGTGCCAGCAGCGCATACAGGACTTCTGGAAACACCATATATTTT. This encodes CASSAYRTSGNTIYF.

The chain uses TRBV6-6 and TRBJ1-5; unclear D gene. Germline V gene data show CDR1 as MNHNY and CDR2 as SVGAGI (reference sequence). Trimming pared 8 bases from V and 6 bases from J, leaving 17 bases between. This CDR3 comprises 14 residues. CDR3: CASALETAGQPQHF. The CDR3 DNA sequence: TGTGCCAGCGCTCTAGAAACAGCGGGTCAGCCCCAGCATTTT.

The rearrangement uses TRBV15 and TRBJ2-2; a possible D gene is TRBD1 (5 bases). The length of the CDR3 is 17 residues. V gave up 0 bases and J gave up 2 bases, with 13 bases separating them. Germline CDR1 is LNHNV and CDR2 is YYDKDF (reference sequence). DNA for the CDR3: TGTGCCACCAGCAGAGACAGGGTCGAACCCAACACCGGGGAGCTGTTTTTT. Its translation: CATSRDRVEPNTGELFF.

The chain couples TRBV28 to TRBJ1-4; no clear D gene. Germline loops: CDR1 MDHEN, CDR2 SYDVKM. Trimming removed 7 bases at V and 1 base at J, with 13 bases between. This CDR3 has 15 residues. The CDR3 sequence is CASTKSVGTNEKLFF. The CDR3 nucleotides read TGTGCCAGCACCAAAAGTGTGGGAACTAATGAAAAACTGTTTTTT.

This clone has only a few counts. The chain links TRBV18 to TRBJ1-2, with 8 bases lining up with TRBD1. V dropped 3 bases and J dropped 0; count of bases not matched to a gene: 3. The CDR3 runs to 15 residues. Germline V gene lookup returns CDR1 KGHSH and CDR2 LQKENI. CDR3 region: CASSPTDRANYGYTF. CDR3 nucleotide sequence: TGTGCCAGCTCACCGACGGACAGGGCTAACTATGGCTACACCTTC.

The CDR3 coding sequence is TGTGCCAGCAGCCTAAACAGGGGTGCAACTAATGAAAAACTGTTTTTT. This sequence encodes CASSLNRGATNEKLFF. J is TRBJ1-4 and V is TRBV28; TRBD1 matches 7 bases. Germline-derived CDR1 and CDR2 are MDHEN and SYDVKM. The CDR3 is 16 amino acids. Unmatched junction bases numbered 7, after V lost 6 bases and J lost 0 bases.

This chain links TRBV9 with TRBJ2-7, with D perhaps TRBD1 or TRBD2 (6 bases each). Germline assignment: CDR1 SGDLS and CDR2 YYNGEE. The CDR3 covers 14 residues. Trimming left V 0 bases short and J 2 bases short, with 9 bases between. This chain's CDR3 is CASSVEGGAYEQYF. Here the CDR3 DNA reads TGTGCCAGCAGCGTAGAGGGGGGAGCCTACGAGCAGTACTTC.

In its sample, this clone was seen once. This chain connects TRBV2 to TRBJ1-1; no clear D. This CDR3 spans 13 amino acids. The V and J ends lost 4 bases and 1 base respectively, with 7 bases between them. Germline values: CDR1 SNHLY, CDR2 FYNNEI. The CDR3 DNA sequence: TGTGCCAGCAGTGTGACGGGGAACACTGAAGCTTTCTTT. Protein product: CASSVTGNTEAFF.

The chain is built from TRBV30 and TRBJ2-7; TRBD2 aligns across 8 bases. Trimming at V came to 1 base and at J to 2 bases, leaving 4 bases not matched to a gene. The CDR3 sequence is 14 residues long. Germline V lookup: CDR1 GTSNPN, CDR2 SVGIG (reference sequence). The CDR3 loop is CAWSGGTRTYEQYF. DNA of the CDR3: TGTGCCTGGAGTGGGGGGACTAGAACCTACGAGCAGTACTTC. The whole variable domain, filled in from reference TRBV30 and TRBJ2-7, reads SQTIHQWPATLVQPVGSPLSLECTVEGTSNPNLYWYRQAAGRGLQLLFYSVGIGQISSEVPQNLSASRPQDRQFILSSKKLLLSDSGFYLCAWSGGTRTYEQYFGPGTRLTVT.

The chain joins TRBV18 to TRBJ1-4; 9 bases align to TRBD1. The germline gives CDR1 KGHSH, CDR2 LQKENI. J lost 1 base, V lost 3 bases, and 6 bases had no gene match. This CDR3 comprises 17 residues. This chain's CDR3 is CASSPIPGQGTNEKLFF. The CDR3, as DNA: TGTGCCAGCTCACCTATTCCGGGACAGGGAACTAATGAAAAACTGTTTTTT.

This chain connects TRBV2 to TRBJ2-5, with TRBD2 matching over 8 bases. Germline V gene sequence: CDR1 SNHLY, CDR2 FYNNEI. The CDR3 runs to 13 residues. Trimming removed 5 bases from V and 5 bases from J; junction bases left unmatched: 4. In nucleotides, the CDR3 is TGTGCCAGCAGTTCTCCGGGGGGGGAGACCCAGTACTTC. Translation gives CASSSPGGETQYF.

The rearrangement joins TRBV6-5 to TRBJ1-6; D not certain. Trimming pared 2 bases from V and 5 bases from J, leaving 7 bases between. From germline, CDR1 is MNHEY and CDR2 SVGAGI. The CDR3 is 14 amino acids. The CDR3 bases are TGTGCCAGCAGTTACGGCCAGGATAATTCACCCCTCCACTTT. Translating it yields CASSYGQDNSPLHF.

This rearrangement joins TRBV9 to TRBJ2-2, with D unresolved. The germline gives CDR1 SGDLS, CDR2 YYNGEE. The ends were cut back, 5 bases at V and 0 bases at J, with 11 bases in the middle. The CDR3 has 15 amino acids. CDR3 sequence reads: CASRTQPANTGELFF. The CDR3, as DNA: TGTGCCAGCAGGACACAGCCAGCGAACACCGGGGAGCTGTTTTTT.

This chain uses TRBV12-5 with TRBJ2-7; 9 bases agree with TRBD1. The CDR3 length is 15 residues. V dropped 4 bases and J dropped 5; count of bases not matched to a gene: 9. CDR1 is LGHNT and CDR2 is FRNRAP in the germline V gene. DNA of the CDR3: TGTGCTAGTGGTTCCCTTGACAGGGGGGACCACGAGCAGTACTTC. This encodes CASGSLDRGDHEQYF.

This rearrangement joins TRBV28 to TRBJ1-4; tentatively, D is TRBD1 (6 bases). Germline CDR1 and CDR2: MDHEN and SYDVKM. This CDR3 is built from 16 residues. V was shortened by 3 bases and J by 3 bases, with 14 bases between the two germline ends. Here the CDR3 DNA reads TGTGCCAGCAGTTTCCTTGGGAGGGGGGCTAATGAAAAACTGTTTTTT. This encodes CASSFLGRGANEKLFF.

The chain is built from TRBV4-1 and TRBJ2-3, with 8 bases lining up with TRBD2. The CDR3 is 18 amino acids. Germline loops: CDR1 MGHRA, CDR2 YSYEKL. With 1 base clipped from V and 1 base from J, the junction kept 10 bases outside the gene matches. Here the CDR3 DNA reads TGCGCCAGCAGCCAAGTCCCTAGCCAAGCGGGGGGCACAGATACGCAGTATTTT. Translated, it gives CASSQVPSQAGGTDTQYF.

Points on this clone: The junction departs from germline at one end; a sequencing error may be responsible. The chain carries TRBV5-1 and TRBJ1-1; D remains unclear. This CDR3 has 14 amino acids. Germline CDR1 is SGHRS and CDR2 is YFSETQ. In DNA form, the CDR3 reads TGCGCCAGCAGCCCCCAGGACCCGACGGACCGCTCCCTATTT. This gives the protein CASSPQDPTDRSLF.

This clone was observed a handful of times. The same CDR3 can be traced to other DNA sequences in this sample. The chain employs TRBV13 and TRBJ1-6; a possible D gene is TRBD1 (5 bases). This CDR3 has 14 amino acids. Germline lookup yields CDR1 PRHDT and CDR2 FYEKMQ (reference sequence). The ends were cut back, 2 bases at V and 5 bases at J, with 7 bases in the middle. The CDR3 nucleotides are TGTGCCAGCAGCTTAACGGGGGATAATTCACCCCTCCACTTT. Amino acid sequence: CASSLTGDNSPLHF.

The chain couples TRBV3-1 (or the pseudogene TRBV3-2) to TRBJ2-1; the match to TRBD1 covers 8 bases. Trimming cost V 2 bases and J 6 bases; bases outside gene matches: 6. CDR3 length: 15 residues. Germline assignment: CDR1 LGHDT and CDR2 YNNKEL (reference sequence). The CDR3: CASSQQGAFGNEQFF. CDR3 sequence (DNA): TGTGCCAGCAGCCAACAGGGGGCATTTGGCAATGAGCAGTTCTTC.

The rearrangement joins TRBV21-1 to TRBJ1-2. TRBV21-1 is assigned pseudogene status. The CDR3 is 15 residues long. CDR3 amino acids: CASSPPGELNYGYTF. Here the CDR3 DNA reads TGTGCCAGCAGCCCCCCCGGTGAGCTAAACTATGGCTACACCTTC.

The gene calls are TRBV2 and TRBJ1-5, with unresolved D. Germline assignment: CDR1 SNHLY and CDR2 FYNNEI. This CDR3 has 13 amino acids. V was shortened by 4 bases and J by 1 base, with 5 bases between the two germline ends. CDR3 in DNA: TGTGCCAGCAGTGCCGACAGCAATCAGCCCCAGCATTTT. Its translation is CASSADSNQPQHF.

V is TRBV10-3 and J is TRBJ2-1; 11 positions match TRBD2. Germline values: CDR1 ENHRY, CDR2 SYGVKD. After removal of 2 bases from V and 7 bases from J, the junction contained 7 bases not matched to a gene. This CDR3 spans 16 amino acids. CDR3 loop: CAISEHTSGGWNEQFF. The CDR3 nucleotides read TGTGCCATCAGTGAGCACACTAGCGGGGGATGGAATGAGCAGTTCTTC.